The clone carrying this TCR beta chain was observed at least ten times. Antigen: not known. TCR beta CDR3 sequences were amplified from RNA transcripts. HTBI primers drove first-round RT-PCR of the TCR CDR3. MiXCR, applied by TCRdb to the multiplex PCR reads, yields one record per CDR3 protein. The repertoire includes 500,000 to 650,000 distinct CDR3 sequences, over 45% of them detected once, and about two fifths sits in the top ten. The data derive from a study of T cells in Graves' hyperthyroidism and ophthalmopathy. Study results and caveats: Ophthalmopathy and stable hyperthyroidism were told apart by a 13 V-J model.

This CDR3 spans 13 amino acids. In germline, CDR1 is DFQATT, CDR2 SNEGSKA (reference sequence). Losses at the gene ends were 5 bases for V and 11 bases for J; bases not matched to a gene: 14. The origin of this receptor is an adult woman with Graves' disease, either hyperthyroidism or ophthalmopathy (not recorded which). The chain joins TRBV20-1 to TRBJ1-1, with 7 positions matching TRBD1. Sequenced material: peripheral blood or thyroid tissue (not recorded which). CDR3 in DNA: TGCAGTGCTGCCCCGGGACAGCACATGACGGCTTTCTTT. Residues: CSAAPGQHMTAFF.